The 32 T cell receptor beta chains reported below all come from one sample, sequenced in a study of T cell responses to AZD1222 COVID-19 vaccine. TCRdb's copy holds only in-frame clones and misses some; the assay was immunoSEQ multiplex PCR. Of roughly 120,000 clones listed, approximately 90% were seen once; the top ten hold about 14%. The starting material was peripheral blood, obtained on day 0 of AZD1222 vaccination. Receptor source: an adult in good health.

The V call is TRBV6-5, the J call TRBJ1-3; D remains unclear. CDR3 length: 14 amino acids. The V and J ends lost 8 bases and 0 bases respectively, with 11 bases between them. Germline V gives CDR1 MNHEY, CDR2 SVGAGI. The CDR3 is CASRPLHSGNTIYF. In DNA, the CDR3 is TGTGCCAGCCGGCCTCTCCACTCTGGAAACACCATATATTTT.

V and J are TRBV21-1 and TRBJ2-3; the table gives TRBD1 as D, unverified against the DNA. TRBV21-1 is termed a pseudogene. The CDR3 totals 20 residues. CDR3 protein: CASSRRDRGLRECGTDTQYF. The CDR3 DNA follows: TGTGCCAGCAGCCGGCGGGACAGGGGTCTGAGGGAGTGCGGGACAGATACGCAGTATTTT.

The chain joins TRBV12-3 or TRBV12-4 to TRBJ1-2; D gene unclear. V dropped 7 bases and J dropped 8 bases, with 17 bases sitting between them. The CDR3 spans 13 residues. CDR3 sequence reads: CASTPLQALGYTF. CDR3 DNA: TGTGCCAGCACCCCCCTCCAAGCCTTGGGCTACACCTTC.

The chain links TRBV19 to TRBJ1-4; D gene ambiguous. This CDR3 has 14 residues. Germline V gene data show CDR1 as LNHDA and CDR2 as SQIVND (reference sequence). The ends were cut back, 6 bases at V and 8 bases at J, with 16 bases in the middle. This CDR3 is CASSVPEVSEKLFF. CDR3 bases: TGTGCCAGTAGCGTCCCAGAAGTCTCGGAAAAACTGTTTTTT. The full variable domain, with the rest looked up from reference TRBV19 and TRBJ1-4, is DGGITQSPKYLFRKEGQNVTLSCEQNLNHDAMYWYRQDPGQGLRLIYYSQIVNDFQKGDIAEGYSVSREKKESFPLTVTSAQKNPTAFYLCASSVPEVSEKLFFGSGTQLSVL.

The chain is built from TRBV21-1 and TRBJ2-3; TRBD2 is taken as the D call from the table, unchecked against the DNA. TRBV21-1 is flagged as a pseudogene. The CDR3 consists of 16 residues. The CDR3, as DNA: TGTGCCAGCCCTTCTAGCGGGGGGGCTTGGACAGATACGCAGTATTTT. Translated, it gives CASPSSGGAWTDTQYF.

The V call is TRBV5-1, the J call TRBJ2-7; D is perhaps TRBD1 (5 bases). Germline V gene sequence: CDR1 SGHRS, CDR2 YFSETQ. The CDR3 runs to 13 residues. V lost 4 bases and J 5 bases, leaving 13 bases between the germline ends. Here the CDR3 reads CASSADQGHEQYF. The CDR3 bases are TGCGCCAGCAGCGCGGACCAGGGCCACGAGCAGTACTTC.

The chain uses TRBV12-2 and TRBJ1-1. TRBV12-2 counts as a pseudogene. The CDR3 is made up of 9 amino acids. The CDR3 bases are TGTGCAAGCCCGCGTGAAGCTTTCTTT. Protein: CASPREAFF.

This chain connects TRBV5-1 to TRBJ1-2; TRBD1 might be the D (6 bases). This CDR3 spans 15 amino acids. V was pared by 1 base and J by 4 bases, with 14 bases between. CDR1 is SGHRS and CDR2 is YFSETQ in the germline V gene. CDR3 sequence (DNA): TGCGCCAGCAGCTTGAACGGCGGGGGGCCCTATGGCTACACCTTC. This sequence encodes CASSLNGGGPYGYTF.

For this clone: This sample includes further DNA sequences coding for the same CDR3. CDR3 in amino acids: CASSLGNQPQHF. The CDR3 nucleotides read TGTGCCAGCAGTTTGGGGAATCAGCCCCAGCATTTT. This rearrangement joins TRBV28 to TRBJ1-5, with no clear D. The germline V gene has CDR1 MDHEN and CDR2 SYDVKM. V was clipped by 3 bases and J by 4 bases, with 4 bases between them. The CDR3 is 12 residues long.

This rearrangement joins TRBV24-1 to TRBJ1-1; no definite D call. CDR1 is KGHDR and CDR2 is SFDVKD in the germline V gene. The CDR3 length is 15 residues. V was shortened by 0 bases and J by 0 bases, with 7 bases between the two germline ends. The CDR3 spells CATSDLQNMNTEAFF. The CDR3 DNA is TGTGCCACCAGTGATTTGCAAAATATGAACACTGAAGCTTTCTTT.

The V and J genes are TRBV7-8 and TRBJ2-1; 7 bases are shared with TRBD2. V trimming: 3 bases; J trimming: 7 bases; junction bases outside the gene matches: 6. Germline lookup yields CDR1 SGHVS and CDR2 FQNEAQ. This CDR3 contains 14 residues. The DNA of the CDR3 is TGTGCCAGCAGCTTTGGACTAGAGTGGAATGAGCAGTTCTTC. Its protein product is CASSFGLEWNEQFF.

The rearrangement links TRBV27 to TRBJ1-1, with 9 bases lining up with TRBD1. The V gene end was trimmed by 3 bases and the J gene end by 10 bases; junction bases not matched to a gene: 9. The CDR3 runs 14 residues. Germline assignment: CDR1 MNHEY and CDR2 SMNVEV (reference sequence). The CDR3 nucleotides are TGTGCCAGCAGTTTGGCCTACGGGACAGGGACAGCTTTCTTT. The encoded protein is CASSLAYGTGTAFF.

This chain joins TRBV13 and TRBJ2-3, with TRBD1 identical over 8 bases. Trimming took 8 bases from V and 4 from J; bases not matched to a gene: 14. The germline gives CDR1 PRHDT, CDR2 FYEKMQ (reference sequence). The CDR3 totals 16 residues. The DNA for the CDR3 is TGTGCCAGCGGCTATAGGACAGGGTATTTCGCAGATACGCAGTATTTT. It translates to CASGYRTGYFADTQYF.

The chain uses TRBV11-2 and TRBJ2-1; TRBD2 agrees at 11 bases. From germline, CDR1 is SGHAT and CDR2 FQNNGV. The CDR3 extends over 15 amino acids. The trim removed 5 bases at V and 8 bases at J, leaving 8 bases unmatched. The CDR3: CASSELAGASYEQFF. The CDR3 nucleotides read TGTGCCAGCAGCGAACTAGCGGGAGCAAGCTATGAGCAGTTCTTC.

The chain carries TRBV28 and TRBJ2-1, with 8 bases fitting TRBD2. V was pared by 4 bases and J by 7 bases, with 12 bases of the junction left unmatched. CDR1 and CDR2 from the germline V gene are MDHEN and SYDVKM. The CDR3 contains 16 residues. The CDR3 coding sequence is TGTGCCAGCAGTTCGCTAGCTACGGGGGGGTTGAATGAGCAGTTCTTC. Translating gives CASSSLATGGLNEQFF.

This rearrangement joins TRBV6-5 to TRBJ2-1; TRBD2 agrees at 10 bases. The CDR3 runs 15 residues. V lost 7 bases and J lost 8; bases outside the gene matches: 11. Germline CDR1 reads MNHEY; CDR2 reads SVGAGI. The CDR3 nucleotides are TGTGCCAGCAACCGGGCTAGCGGGAGTATCGATGAGCAGTTCTTC. Amino acid sequence: CASNRASGSIDEQFF.

The chain carries TRBV4-1 and TRBJ2-7; 9 nucleotides agree with TRBD2. Germline CDR1 and CDR2: MGHRA and YSYEKL. This CDR3 is built from 15 residues. V lost 4 bases and J lost 2; bases outside the gene matches: 6. In DNA form, the CDR3 reads TGCGCCAGCAGCCCGCTAGCGGGGTTCACCTACGAGCAGTACTTC. Its protein product is CASSPLAGFTYEQYF.

The chain has TRBV29-1 and TRBJ1-1, with TRBD1 matching 7 bases. Germline assignment: CDR1 SQVTM and CDR2 ANQGSEA. V trimming: 4 bases; J trimming: 5 bases; junction bases outside the gene matches: 13. The CDR3 extends over 15 amino acids. The CDR3 here is CSVAYRGGSGTEAFF. CDR3 nucleotide sequence: TGCAGCGTTGCTTACAGGGGAGGTAGTGGGACTGAAGCTTTCTTT.

With respect to this clone: Other nucleotide sequences in the sample specify the same CDR3. The CDR3 sequence is CASSLGETQYF. As DNA, the CDR3 is TGTGCCAGCAGCTTGGGTGAGACCCAGTACTTC. The chain has TRBV11-2 and TRBJ2-5; the D is unclear. The CDR3 consists of 11 residues. The V and J ends lost 3 bases and 5 bases respectively, with 4 bases between them. CDR1 and CDR2 (germline): SGHAT, FQNNGV.

The rearrangement uses TRBV5-6 and TRBJ2-7, with D possibly matching TRBD1 (6 bases). This CDR3 has 15 amino acids. CDR1 SGHDT and CDR2 YYEEEE come from the germline V gene. With 7 bases removed from V and 4 bases from J, the gap between germline ends came to 21 bases. The CDR3 sequence: CASGIDTGIFYEQYF. The CDR3 DNA follows: TGTGCCAGCGGAATAGATACAGGGATCTTTTACGAGCAGTACTTC.

This chain links TRBV29-1 with TRBJ1-1, with D tentatively TRBD1 (5 bases). Deletions cut 6 bases from V and 8 bases from J, with 19 bases between. The germline gives CDR1 SQVTM, CDR2 ANQGSEA. This CDR3 region has 13 residues. Here the CDR3 DNA reads TGCAGCGTCCACAGAACGGAGGGGACCGAAGCTTTCTTT. Its protein is CSVHRTEGTEAFF.

This chain uses TRBV9 with TRBJ2-1; TRBD2 aligns across 13 bases. From germline, CDR1 is SGDLS and CDR2 YYNGEE. Unmatched junction bases numbered 7, after V lost 2 bases and J lost 5 bases. This CDR3 has 17 amino acids. The CDR3 bases are TGTGCCAGCAGCGTTACCGGGACTAGCGGGATTGACAATGAGCAGTTCTTC. It encodes CASSVTGTSGIDNEQFF.

The V call is TRBV5-5, the J call TRBJ2-5; D may be TRBD1 (6 bases). The CDR3 totals 15 residues. The germline V gene encodes CDR1 SGHKS and CDR2 YYEKEE (reference sequence). V lost 4 bases and J lost 2, with 15 bases in between. The DNA for the CDR3 is TGTGCCAGCAGCCCTGGACAGCTGGAACAAGAGACCCAGTACTTC. Its translation: CASSPGQLEQETQYF.

The CDR3 reads CASSYSKGSPSYGYTF. In DNA, the CDR3 is TGTGCCAGCAGTTACTCGAAGGGCAGTCCCTCCTATGGCTACACCTTC. V gene TRBV6-2 or TRBV6-3 combines with J gene TRBJ1-2, with unresolved D. V was pared by 0 bases and J by 4 bases, with 15 bases between. The CDR3 consists of 16 residues. Germline loops: CDR1 MNHEY, CDR2 SVGEGT.

J is TRBJ2-2 and V is TRBV6-4; a possible D gene is TRBD2 (6 bases). In germline, CDR1 is MRHNA, CDR2 SNTAGT. Trimming stripped 5 bases from V and 4 bases from J, with 11 bases between. The CDR3 runs to 14 residues. Written as DNA, the CDR3 is TGTGCCAGCAGTTTGTCGGGGGTCACCGGGGAGCTGTTTTTT. Its translation: CASSLSGVTGELFF.

This chain uses TRBV27 with TRBJ2-1; 9 bases align to TRBD2. CDR1 and CDR2 from the germline V gene are MNHEY and SMNVEV (reference sequence). V shed 4 bases, J shed 3 bases, and the junction held 7 bases outside the gene matches. This CDR3 contains 16 residues. The CDR3 DNA follows: TGTGCCAGCAGTTCGAAACTAGCGGGCAACTACAATGAGCAGTTCTTC. This encodes CASSSKLAGNYNEQFF.

This clone has just one count. The chain couples TRBV6-5 to TRBJ1-1, with 7 bases fitting TRBD1. The ends lost 2 bases at V and 2 bases at J; junction bases unmatched: 8. The CDR3 totals 16 residues. Germline V gene lookup returns CDR1 MNHEY and CDR2 SVGAGI. The CDR3 DNA reads TGTGCCAGCAGTTACAGGCCGGGACAGATAAACACTGAAGCTTTCTTT. Translating it yields CASSYRPGQINTEAFF.

This rearrangement joins TRBV5-1 to TRBJ2-7; TRBD2 might be the D (6 bases). V was clipped by 0 bases and J by 5 bases, with 9 bases between them. In germline, CDR1 is SGHRS, CDR2 YFSETQ. The CDR3 is 13 amino acids. CDR3 region: CASSLDGGNEQYF. DNA of the CDR3: TGCGCCAGCAGCTTGGACGGCGGGAACGAGCAGTACTTC.

The rearrangement uses TRBV19 and TRBJ2-7, with D perhaps TRBD2 (5 bases). CDR3 size: 13 residues. Trimming left V 6 bases short and J 0 bases short, with 9 bases between. CDR1 is LNHDA and CDR2 is SQIVND in the germline V gene (reference sequence). The DNA for the CDR3 is TGTGCCAGTAGCCCGGGATTCTCCTACGAGCAGTACTTC. It translates to CASSPGFSYEQYF. The entire variable domain, with the rest obtained from reference TRBV19 and TRBJ2-7, is as follows: DGGITQSPKYLFRKEGQNVTLSCEQNLNHDAMYWYRQDPGQGLRLIYYSQIVNDFQKGDIAEGYSVSREKKESFPLTVTSAQKNPTAFYLCASSPGFSYEQYFGPGTRLTVT.

The rearrangement joins TRBV21-1 to TRBJ1-1; TRBD1 is taken as the D call from the table, unchecked against the DNA. TRBV21-1 is a pseudogene locus. The CDR3 covers 21 residues. CDR3 nucleotides: TGTGCCAGCAGCAAAGATTGGAAGGCAGGGGGGATAGGAATTGAGGACACTGAAGCTTTCTTT. This sequence encodes CASSKDWKAGGIGIEDTEAFF.

V usage is TRBV6-5 and J usage is TRBJ1-3; TRBD1 matches 7 bases. The V and J ends lost 4 bases and 4 bases, in that order; junction bases with no gene match: 7. Germline values: CDR1 MNHEY, CDR2 SVGAGI. The CDR3 runs 15 residues. This CDR3 is CASSFGTAVGNTIYF. The CDR3 DNA is TGTGCCAGCAGTTTCGGGACAGCTGTAGGAAACACCATATATTTT.

J is TRBJ2-3 and V is TRBV28, with D perhaps TRBD2 (7 bases). The CDR3 loop spans 20 amino acids. With 2 bases removed from V and 0 bases from J, the gap between germline ends came to 24 bases. Germline CDR1 reads MDHEN; CDR2 reads SYDVKM. The CDR3 nucleotides read TGTGCCAGCAGTTTAATGTTTGGTGGGGGGGCGGGGAAAAGCACAGATACGCAGTATTTT. Translated: CASSLMFGGGAGKSTDTQYF.